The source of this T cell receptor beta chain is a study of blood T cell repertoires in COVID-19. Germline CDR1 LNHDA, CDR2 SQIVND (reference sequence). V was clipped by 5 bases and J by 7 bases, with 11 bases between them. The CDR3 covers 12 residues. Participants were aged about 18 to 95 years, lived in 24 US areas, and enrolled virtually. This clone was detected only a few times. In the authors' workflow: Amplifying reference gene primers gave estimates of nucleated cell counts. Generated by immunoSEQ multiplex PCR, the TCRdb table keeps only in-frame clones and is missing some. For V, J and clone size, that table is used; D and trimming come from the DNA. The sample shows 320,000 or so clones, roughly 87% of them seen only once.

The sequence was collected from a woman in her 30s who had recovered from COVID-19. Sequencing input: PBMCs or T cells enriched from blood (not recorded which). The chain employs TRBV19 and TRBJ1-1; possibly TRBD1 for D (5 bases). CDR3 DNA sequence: TGTGCCAGTAGTTTCCGGGGGGGTGAAGCTTTCTTT. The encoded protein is CASSFRGGEAFF.